This T cell receptor (beta chain) was recovered during a study of OX40 agonist ivuxolimab in advanced cancers. Background on the study: Enrollees could have had prior anti-PD-1, anti-PD-L1 or anti-CTLA-4 therapy, which about 40% had received.

Study results and limitations: Specificity for antigen went undetermined in the expanded peripheral T cells.

The investigators sampled blood at baseline, at cycle 4 day 1, and at cycle 7 day 1. Comments on this clone: Its antigen is currently unknown.

The table came from immunoSEQ multiplex PCR; TCRdb's copy has only in-frame clones and leaves some out. The table shows 75,000 to 100,000 clones, with roughly 91% occurring only once. Germline V gene lookup returns CDR1 SNHLY and CDR2 FYNNEI. This CDR3 spans 11 amino acids. V gave up 4 bases and J gave up 6 bases, with 7 bases separating them. Here the sequenced sample was CD4+ or CD8+ T cells sorted from blood, taken in a trial of the OX40 agonist ivuxolimab. The chain recombines TRBV2 with TRBJ2-7; D call uncertain. This TCR derives from an adult with an advanced solid tumor such as melanoma, head and neck, liver or kidney cancer. For the CDR3, the DNA is TGTGCCAGCAGTGTGGGGTTCGAGCAGTACTTC. Translation gives CASSVGFEQYF.